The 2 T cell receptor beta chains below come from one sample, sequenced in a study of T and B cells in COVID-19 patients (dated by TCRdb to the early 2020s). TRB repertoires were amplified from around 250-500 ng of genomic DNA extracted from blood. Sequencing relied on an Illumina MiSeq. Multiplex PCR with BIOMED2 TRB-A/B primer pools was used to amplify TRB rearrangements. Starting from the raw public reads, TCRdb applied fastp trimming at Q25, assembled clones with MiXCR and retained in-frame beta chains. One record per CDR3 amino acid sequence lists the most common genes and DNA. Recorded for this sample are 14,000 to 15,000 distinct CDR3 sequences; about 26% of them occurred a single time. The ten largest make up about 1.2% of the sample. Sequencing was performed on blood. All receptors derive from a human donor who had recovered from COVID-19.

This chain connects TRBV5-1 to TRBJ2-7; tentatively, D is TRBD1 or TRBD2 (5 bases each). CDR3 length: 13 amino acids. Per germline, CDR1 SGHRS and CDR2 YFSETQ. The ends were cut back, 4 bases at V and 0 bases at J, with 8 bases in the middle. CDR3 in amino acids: CASSPGSSYEQYF. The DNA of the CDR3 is TGCGCCAGCAGCCCAGGGAGCTCCTACGAGCAGTACTTC.

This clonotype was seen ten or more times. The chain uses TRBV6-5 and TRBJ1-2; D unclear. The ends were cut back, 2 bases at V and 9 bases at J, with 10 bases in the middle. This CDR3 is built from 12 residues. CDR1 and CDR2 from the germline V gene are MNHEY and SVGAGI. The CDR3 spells CASSYVSGSYTF. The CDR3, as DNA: TGTGCCAGCAGTTACGTCTCGGGGAGCTACACCTTC.